This entry lists 26 T cell receptor beta chains sequenced from one sample in a study of T cells after yellow fever vaccination. From the 5' RACE reads, TCRdb called clonotypes with MiXCR, one entry per CDR3 protein. Among 340,000 or so distinct CDR3 sequences listed, around 13% were seen once. The sample in question was CD4+ T cells sorted from PBMCs, obtained 15 days after the yellow fever booster vaccination. The source of these receptors is a man younger than 30 who received the YFV17D yellow fever vaccine.

This chain connects TRBV5-1 to TRBJ1-2, with a possible D match to TRBD1 (5 bases). The V and J ends lost 3 bases and 4 bases respectively, with 16 bases between them. The CDR3 runs 15 residues. Germline assignment: CDR1 SGHRS and CDR2 YFSETQ. The DNA for the CDR3 is TGCGCCAGCAGCTCAACGGGGGATGGGGTCTATGGCTACACCTTC. It translates to CASSSTGDGVYGYTF.

This clonotype has more than one count but fewer than ten. This chain uses TRBV12-3 or TRBV12-4 with TRBJ2-3; the D is unclear. V dropped 2 bases and J dropped 1 base, with 10 bases sitting between them. The CDR3 has 15 residues. The CDR3 sequence is CASSLRAYGTDTQYF. The CDR3, as DNA: TGTGCCAGCAGTTTAAGGGCGTATGGCACAGATACGCAGTATTTT.

The chain employs TRBV10-2 and TRBJ1-1, with 7 bases aligning to TRBD1. CDR3 size: 12 residues. CDR1 and CDR2 (germline): WSHSY, SAAADI. V lost 6 bases, J lost 4 bases, and 2 bases stayed unmatched. CDR3 sequence: CASRAGGTEAFF. For the CDR3, the DNA is TGCGCCAGCAGAGCAGGGGGCACTGAAGCTTTCTTT.

This clonotype was counted ten times or more. The chain employs TRBV3-1 and TRBJ2-1, with 7 bases identical to TRBD2. Germline V CDR1 and CDR2: LGHDT, YNNKEL (reference sequence). The CDR3 is 15 residues long. J gave up 10 bases and V 1 base, and 10 bases lay outside the gene matches. The CDR3 protein is CASSQGPWGEGEQFF. The CDR3, as DNA: TGTGCCAGCAGCCAAGGGCCGTGGGGGGAGGGAGAGCAGTTCTTC.

This chain joins TRBV5-5 and TRBJ2-1; D gene unclear. V was trimmed by 7 bases and J by 0 bases, leaving 11 bases between them. Germline CDR1 and CDR2: SGHKS and YYEKEE (reference sequence). The CDR3 is 14 residues long. CDR3 nucleotide sequence: TGTGCCAGCGCGATACAGAGCTCCTACAATGAGCAGTTCTTC. Protein sequence: CASAIQSSYNEQFF.

The V and J genes are TRBV9 and TRBJ2-5; 11 positions match TRBD2. V was pared by 3 bases and J by 5 bases, with 3 bases of the junction left unmatched. The CDR3 is 14 residues long. CDR1 SGDLS and CDR2 YYNGEE come from the germline V gene. CDR3 residues: CASSATSGVETQYF. The CDR3 DNA reads as TGTGCCAGCAGCGCGACTAGCGGGGTTGAGACCCAGTACTTC.

This clonotype has only a few counts. The CDR3, as DNA: TGCAGTGCTCCAGGGGGCTATGGGGAGACCCAGTACTTC. This sequence encodes CSAPGGYGETQYF. This chain uses TRBV20-1 with TRBJ2-5, with 8 bases that match TRBD1. V trimming: 5 bases; J trimming: 5 bases; junction bases outside the gene matches: 7. Germline V gene lookup returns CDR1 DFQATT and CDR2 SNEGSKA (reference sequence). This CDR3 contains 13 residues.

The V call is TRBV3-1, the J call TRBJ2-3; tentatively, D is TRBD1 or TRBD2 (5 bases each). Deletions cut 5 bases from V and 3 bases from J, with 12 bases between. The CDR3 spans 14 residues. Germline CDR1 and CDR2: LGHDT and YNNKEL (reference sequence). The CDR3 is CASSRDGVTDTQYF. The CDR3 DNA reads as TGTGCCAGCAGCAGGGACGGGGTGACAGATACGCAGTATTTT.

This clonotype was observed a few times. The CDR3 sequence is CASSSRTPADTQYF. CDR3 DNA sequence: TGTGCCAGCAGTTCTAGGACCCCAGCAGATACGCAGTATTTT. The gene calls are TRBV6-2 or TRBV6-3 and TRBJ2-3; D unresolved. This CDR3 contains 14 residues. Germline values: CDR1 MNHEY, CDR2 SVGEGT. V lost 4 bases to trimming and J lost 4 bases, with 12 bases between them.

This clonotype was detected only a few times. The chain links TRBV7-9 to TRBJ1-2; D not certain. The CDR3 covers 13 residues. Germline CDR1 is SEHNR and CDR2 is FQNEAQ (reference sequence). Trimming left V 6 bases short and J 8 bases short, with 16 bases between. The CDR3, as DNA: TGTGCCAGCAGTTTGTCTACGGGTTTGGGCTACACCTTC. This translates into CASSLSTGLGYTF.

V is TRBV9 and J is TRBJ2-7; 9 bases align to TRBD1. Germline V lookup: CDR1 SGDLS, CDR2 YYNGEE. The CDR3 length is 15 residues. Trimming took 3 bases from V and 3 from J; bases not matched to a gene: 7. DNA of the CDR3: TGTGCCAGCAGCGCGTCACCGGGACAGGGCTACGAGCAGTACTTC. Translation gives CASSASPGQGYEQYF.

J is TRBJ1-5 and V is TRBV12-3 or TRBV12-4; perhaps TRBD1 as D (6 bases). The CDR3 consists of 14 residues. V was pared by 4 bases and J by 3 bases, with 10 bases between. Written as DNA, the CDR3 is TGTGCCAGCAGTTACGGACAGCACAATCAGCCCCAGCATTTT. It is translated as CASSYGQHNQPQHF.

The rearrangement uses TRBV9 and TRBJ2-1; D call uncertain. Germline CDR1 SGDLS, CDR2 YYNGEE. The CDR3 extends over 13 amino acids. Trimming removed 0 bases at V and 5 bases at J, with 6 bases between. CDR3 loop: CASSVDPDNEQFF. DNA of the CDR3: TGTGCCAGCAGCGTAGATCCGGACAATGAGCAGTTCTTC.

This clonotype turned up a few times. The rearrangement uses TRBV25-1 and TRBJ1-3; D remains ambiguous. The V gene's germline CDR1 is MGHDK and CDR2 SYGVNS. Trimming removed 11 bases at V and 4 bases at J, with 9 bases between. The CDR3 is made up of 11 amino acids. The CDR3: CAVQWGNTIYF. The DNA for the CDR3 is TGTGCCGTTCAATGGGGAAACACCATATATTTT.

The table lists this clonotype with a few counts. This chain links TRBV18 with TRBJ2-4; D call uncertain. The CDR3 contains 13 residues. From germline, CDR1 is KGHSH and CDR2 LQKENI. V lost 3 bases, J lost 1 base, and 4 bases lay in between. CDR3 nucleotides: TGTGCCAGCTCACCGGGGGCCAAAAACATTCAGTACTTC. Protein product: CASSPGAKNIQYF.

The rearrangement joins TRBV24-1 to TRBJ1-2; D uncertain. Germline V lookup: CDR1 KGHDR, CDR2 SFDVKD. This CDR3 region has 12 residues. Trimming stripped 2 bases from V and 5 bases from J, with 5 bases between. In DNA, the CDR3 is TGTGCCACCAGTGATTCGCATTATGGCTACACCTTC. Protein sequence: CATSDSHYGYTF.

This clonotype was detected ten times or more. The V call is TRBV15, the J call TRBJ2-2; D assignment may be TRBD1 or TRBD2 (6 bases each). Deletions cut 1 base from V and 2 bases from J, with 14 bases between. This CDR3 is built from 17 residues. CDR1 and CDR2 (germline): LNHNV, YYDKDF (reference sequence). The CDR3 region has the DNA TGTGCCACCAGCAGAGGCCTAGGGGGGCCTAACACCGGGGAGCTGTTTTTT. Translated, it gives CATSRGLGGPNTGELFF.

This clonotype was counted between two and nine times. This chain uses TRBV5-6 with TRBJ2-3; tentatively, D is TRBD1 (6 bases). Trimming removed 5 bases from V and 3 bases from J, with 10 bases in between. Per germline, CDR1 SGHDT and CDR2 YYEEEE. This CDR3 spans 13 amino acids. The CDR3 nucleotides read TGTGCCAGCAGGGGACAAATTACAGATACGCAGTATTTT. Residues: CASRGQITDTQYF.

This clonotype was detected many times. The chain couples TRBV4-1 to TRBJ1-1; no clear D gene. This CDR3 comprises 12 residues. Looked up from germline, CDR1 is MGHRA and CDR2 is YSYEKL. V was shortened by 4 bases and J by 3 bases, with 6 bases between the two germline ends. The CDR3 loop reads CASSLPYTEAFF. CDR3 coding DNA: TGCGCCAGCAGCCTGCCCTACACTGAAGCTTTCTTT.

This clonotype was seen more than once but under ten times. This sequence joins TRBV7-8 and TRBJ1-2; D might be TRBD1 (5 bases). CDR1 SGHVS and CDR2 FQNEAQ come from the germline V gene. This CDR3 contains 13 residues. Trimming pared 5 bases from V and 8 bases from J, leaving 15 bases between. CDR3 DNA: TGTGCCAGCAGCAGGCTCAGGGAAGGGGGCTACACCTTC. It encodes CASSRLREGGYTF.

The chain has TRBV6-5 and TRBJ1-1; 8 bases are a match to TRBD1. The CDR3 consists of 13 residues. The J segment lost 10 bases and the V segment lost 6 bases, leaving 10 bases of the junction unmatched. Germline lookup yields CDR1 MNHEY and CDR2 SVGAGI. The DNA of the CDR3 is TGTGCCAGCAGACCAGGACAGGGTAAGGGAGCTTTCTTT. Amino acid sequence: CASRPGQGKGAFF.

J is TRBJ2-3 and V is TRBV7-9; 7 bases align to TRBD2. With 2 bases clipped from V and 0 bases from J, the junction kept 2 bases outside the gene matches. This CDR3 spans 15 amino acids. Germline CDR1 SEHNR, CDR2 FQNEAQ (reference sequence). The CDR3 DNA reads TGTGCCAGCAGCTTATGGCGGGGGAGCACAGATACGCAGTATTTT. The encoded protein is CASSLWRGSTDTQYF.

This clonotype showed up many times. The chain couples TRBV19 to TRBJ1-2, with a weak D call TRBD1 (6 bases). Trimming took off 3 bases at V and 2 bases at J, with 7 bases between the two ends. The CDR3 spans 13 residues. Germline values: CDR1 LNHDA, CDR2 SQIVND (reference sequence). The CDR3 loop is CASSIDRNYGYTF. The CDR3 DNA follows: TGTGCCAGTAGTATCGACAGGAACTATGGCTACACCTTC.

The gene calls are TRBV20-1 and TRBJ2-5, with TRBD2 as a possible D gene (6 bases). Germline CDR1 is DFQATT and CDR2 is SNEGSKA (reference sequence). V was shortened by 5 bases and J by 5 bases, with 21 bases between the two germline ends. The CDR3 loop spans 15 amino acids. The CDR3 DNA follows: TGCAGTGCTCCCGGGGGTAGCGGTACGGGGGAGACCCAGTACTTC. Residues: CSAPGGSGTGETQYF.

This clonotype has a handful of counts. The chain links TRBV27 to TRBJ1-1, with 9 bases that match TRBD1. Losses at the gene ends were 6 bases for V and 1 base for J; bases not matched to a gene: 9. Germline CDR1 and CDR2: MNHEY and SMNVEV (reference sequence). The CDR3 loop spans 16 amino acids. The CDR3 protein is CASSPLGTGRNTEAFF. The CDR3 DNA follows: TGTGCCAGCAGCCCCCTCGGGACAGGGCGGAACACTGAAGCTTTCTTT.

This clonotype turned up a few times. The chain links TRBV15 to TRBJ2-5, with no clear D. The CDR3 is 15 amino acids. V lost 1 base, J lost 5 bases, and 14 bases lay in between. Looked up from germline, CDR1 is LNHNV and CDR2 is YYDKDF (reference sequence). The CDR3 region has the DNA TGTGCCACCAGCAGAGCGGGCAATCCCGGGGAGACCCAGTACTTC. It codes for CATSRAGNPGETQYF.